This T cell receptor (beta chain) originates from a study of blood T cells in healthy people across ages. Study conclusions and caveats: Estimates drawn from one million T cells were deemed to understate diversity. Naive CD4+ cell counts and diversity both ran higher in long-lived than in aged donors. Per million T cells, the diversity of TCR beta decreased roughly linearly as age advanced.

A second PCR of roughly 7 to 11 cycles used a sample-barcoded 5' primer and a J-beta primer mix. TCRdb re-derived calls from the 5' RACE reads in MiXCR, one entry per CDR3 protein. Of about 970,000 distinct CDR3 sequences listed, roughly half are singletons. Notes on this clonotype: What it binds is not known. Sequence at one end of the junction differs from germline and may be a read error.

The donors, healthy Caucasians from Russia, were aged roughly 6 to 90. The specimen was blood. The TCR originated in a woman aged 55-69 years in good health.

CDR3 sequence: CASGQDGRGGTEAFF. In DNA, the CDR3 is TGTGCCAGCGGCCAAGATGGCAGGGGTGGTACTGAAGCTTTCTTT. The gene calls are TRBV3-1 and TRBJ1-1, with D possibly being TRBD1 (6 bases). This CDR3 is 15 amino acids long. Germline CDR1 and CDR2: LGHDT and YNNKEL (reference sequence).